This T cell receptor (beta chain) is drawn from a study of blood T cell dynamics during melanoma immunotherapy. General study findings and limits: Disease-control patients' PBMC repertoires became either more clonal or more diverse at W3.

The data were produced by immunoSEQ multiplex PCR, yet TCRdb's version contains in-frame clones alone and is incomplete. The sample has some 15,000 clones; around 84% are singletons. Indicated time point: pre-treatment baseline. At 12 weeks after first infusion, RECIST 1.1 defined response for most patients. No patient had earlier systemic cancer treatment, concurrent immunosuppressants, or another active cancer. The CDR3 is made up of 16 amino acids. Germline V lookup: CDR1 MNHEY, CDR2 SMNVEV (reference sequence). The ends were cut back, 7 bases at V and 0 bases at J, with 16 bases in the middle. Worth noting for this clone: Its target is unknown.

This TCR came from a human donor with melanoma. The source was blood, collected from a patient treated with checkpoint blockade. The chain has TRBV27 and TRBJ1-5, with a tentative D call TRBD1 (5 bases). The CDR3 sequence: CASTWTLFYSNQPQHF. The DNA of the CDR3 is TGTGCCAGCACCTGGACACTATTTTATAGCAATCAGCCCCAGCATTTT.